One sample yielded the 22 T cell receptor beta chains listed below, sequenced in a study of beta chain features in type 1 diabetes. Overall study findings and caveats: Across all four CD4+ subsets, people with type 1 diabetes showed modestly shorter TCRB CDR3s.

Investigators reverse transcribed all isolated RNA, so they sequenced expressed TCRB transcripts. The protocol was immunoSEQ multiplex PCR, while the TCRdb copy is restricted to in-frame clones and leaves out a portion. The sample yields roughly 340,000 clones, roughly 14% seen once. Antigens of these TCRs are unknown. Sequencing was carried out using naive CD4+ T cells from blood. Source of these receptors: a woman aged 18-29 years with type 1 diabetes.

The chain has TRBV19 and TRBJ2-5, with TRBD1 matching over 7 bases. J lost 7 bases, V lost 9 bases, and 11 bases had no gene match. The CDR3 runs to 13 residues. CDR1 is LNHDA and CDR2 is SQIVND in the germline V gene (reference sequence). The CDR3 loop is CASSPQGEWTQYF. The CDR3 DNA sequence: TGTGCCAGCAGTCCGCAGGGGGAGTGGACCCAGTACTTC.

This chain uses TRBV9 with TRBJ2-5; D not certain. The ends were cut back, 1 base at V and 3 bases at J, with 7 bases in the middle. This CDR3 has 13 amino acids. Germline assignment: CDR1 SGDLS and CDR2 YYNGEE. CDR3: CASSVYGKETQYF. CDR3 coding DNA: TGTGCCAGCAGCGTATACGGTAAAGAGACCCAGTACTTC.

DNA of the CDR3: TGCGCCAGCAGCTGGACCGGGACAGACCAAGAGACCCAGTACTTC. Translating gives CASSWTGTDQETQYF. The V gene is TRBV5-1, the J gene TRBJ2-5; 7 nucleotides agree with TRBD1. The ends lost 3 bases at V and 0 bases at J; junction bases unmatched: 5. This CDR3 is built from 15 residues. Per germline, CDR1 SGHRS and CDR2 YFSETQ.

This chain links TRBV30 with TRBJ2-3, with 10 bases fitting TRBD2. V was clipped by 3 bases and J by 6 bases; unmatched bases: 6. There are 14 residues in the CDR3. Germline V gene lookup returns CDR1 GTSNPN and CDR2 SVGIG (reference sequence). The CDR3 DNA reads TGTGCCTGGAGCCTCGGGACTAGCGCTGATACGCAGTATTTT. Protein sequence: CAWSLGTSADTQYF.

The rearrangement uses TRBV30 and TRBJ2-7, with D perhaps matching TRBD1 (5 bases). V dropped 0 bases and J dropped 8 bases, with 11 bases sitting between them. CDR1 is GTSNPN and CDR2 is SVGIG in the germline V gene (reference sequence). The CDR3 extends over 12 amino acids. For the CDR3, the DNA is TGTGCCTGGAGTGTAGGGCAGGGAAAGCAGTACGTC. It translates to CAWSVGQGKQYV.

The chain employs TRBV29-1 and TRBJ2-3; tentatively, D is TRBD2 (5 bases). Germline loops: CDR1 SQVTM, CDR2 ANQGSEA. Trimming shortened V by 3 bases and J by 4 bases, and 11 bases separated the two germline ends. This CDR3 has 13 amino acids. The CDR3 DNA reads as TGCAGCGTTGAGCGGGCCTCGGCAGATACGCAGTATTTT. Encoded protein: CSVERASADTQYF.

The chain uses TRBV30 and TRBJ2-1; TRBD2 aligns across 11 bases. V lost 4 bases and J lost 7; bases outside the gene matches: 9. Germline V gives CDR1 GTSNPN, CDR2 SVGIG (reference sequence). The CDR3 is 15 residues long. CDR3 in amino acids: CAWTPLAGAFNEQFF. The CDR3 nucleotides read TGTGCCTGGACCCCACTAGCGGGAGCTTTTAATGAGCAGTTCTTC.

The chain is built from TRBV5-6 and TRBJ2-7; D perhaps matches TRBD1 (5 bases). The germline gives CDR1 SGHDT, CDR2 YYEEEE. Trimming stripped 2 bases from V and 6 bases from J, with 15 bases between. CDR3 size: 14 residues. The CDR3, as DNA: TGTGCCAGCAGCTTATCGGACATGACCGCCGAGCAGTACTTC. It codes for CASSLSDMTAEQYF.

The chain recombines TRBV4-1 with TRBJ2-1; 11 nucleotides match TRBD2. Germline V gives CDR1 MGHRA, CDR2 YSYEKL. Trimming at V came to 3 bases and at J to 2 bases, leaving 3 bases not matched to a gene. The CDR3 is 16 amino acids. CDR3 amino acids: CASSHLAGGAYNEQFF. DNA of the CDR3: TGCGCCAGCAGCCACCTAGCGGGAGGCGCCTACAATGAGCAGTTCTTC.

This clone showed up just a few times. This chain uses TRBV10-3 with TRBJ2-7; 8 positions match TRBD1. J gave up 2 bases and V 8 bases, and 8 bases lay outside the gene matches. The V gene's germline CDR1 is ENHRY and CDR2 SYGVKD. The CDR3 contains 14 residues. The CDR3 is CAIRETGVTYEQYF. In DNA, the CDR3 is TGTGCCATCCGGGAGACAGGGGTGACCTACGAGCAGTACTTC.

The table lists this clone with a few counts. The chain is built from TRBV19 and TRBJ2-3; 8 nucleotides align to TRBD2. The germline CDR1 and CDR2 sequences are LNHDA and SQIVND (reference sequence). The CDR3 covers 14 residues. The V gene end was trimmed by 6 bases and the J gene end by 7 bases; junction bases not matched to a gene: 9. CDR3 bases: TGTGCCAGTAGACTAGCGGCGGGAGGAAATACGCAGTATTTT. This translates into CASRLAAGGNTQYF.

The rearrangement joins TRBV18 to TRBJ2-3, with 9 nucleotides matching TRBD2. This CDR3 has 17 residues. Germline values: CDR1 KGHSH, CDR2 LQKENI. Trimming at V came to 3 bases and at J to 4 bases, leaving 11 bases not matched to a gene. CDR3 sequence reads: CASSPPRGSGSPDTQYF. Here the CDR3 DNA reads TGTGCCAGCTCACCGCCCCGCGGTAGCGGGAGCCCAGATACGCAGTATTTT.

This clone appeared a few times. The V call is TRBV2, the J call TRBJ2-1; the match to TRBD2 covers 11 bases. The CDR3 loop spans 15 amino acids. CDR1 is SNHLY, CDR2 FYNNEI, per germline. Trimming removed 6 bases from V and 4 bases from J; junction bases left unmatched: 5. The DNA of the CDR3 is TGTGCCAGCAGATTACTAGCGGGAGAATACAATGAGCAGTTCTTC. This gives the protein CASRLLAGEYNEQFF.

This clone has a handful of counts. This chain connects TRBV9 to TRBJ2-5, with 7 bases identical to TRBD2. Germline-derived CDR1 and CDR2 are SGDLS and YYNGEE. V shed 7 bases, J shed 5 bases, and the junction held 11 bases outside the gene matches. The CDR3 consists of 14 residues. The CDR3 nucleotides read TGTGCCAGCTCCCCACCGGGAGGAATGGAGACCCAGTACTTC. It codes for CASSPPGGMETQYF.

The chain is built from TRBV19 and TRBJ2-2; no clear D. Germline V CDR1 and CDR2: LNHDA, SQIVND (reference sequence). The CDR3 consists of 15 residues. Trimming removed 3 bases from V and 3 bases from J, with 11 bases in between. The CDR3 reads CASSIQYSYTGELFF. Written as DNA, the CDR3 is TGTGCCAGTAGTATCCAGTACAGCTACACCGGGGAGCTGTTTTTT.

This chain joins TRBV2 and TRBJ2-1; D unclear. V was pared by 8 bases and J by 0 bases, with 5 bases between. CDR1 and CDR2 (germline): SNHLY, FYNNEI. CDR3 length equals 12 residues. CDR3 nucleotides: TGTGCCAGCGCTAGCTCCTACAATGAGCAGTTCTTC. Its protein is CASASSYNEQFF.

This clone was recorded a few times. The chain carries TRBV7-9 and TRBJ2-7; TRBD1 agrees at 9 bases. With V trimmed by 5 bases and J by 7 bases, 15 bases remained unmatched. The CDR3 covers 16 residues. Germline CDR1 is SEHNR and CDR2 is FQNEAQ (reference sequence). For the CDR3, the DNA is TGTGCCAGCAGCCTCGGAACAGGGGGCTTAGGGCGGGAGCAGTACTTC. Translation: CASSLGTGGLGREQYF.

The rearrangement joins TRBV10-3 to TRBJ2-7, with TRBD1 matching 9 bases. Germline loops: CDR1 ENHRY, CDR2 SYGVKD. Trimming took 0 bases from V and 2 from J; bases not matched to a gene: 2. This CDR3 contains 15 residues. CDR3 sequence: CAISESGTGTYEQYF. The CDR3 DNA follows: TGTGCCATCAGTGAGTCGGGGACAGGGACCTACGAGCAGTACTTC.

This clone occurred a few times. The chain couples TRBV7-2 to TRBJ2-1; no clear D. The CDR3 extends over 13 amino acids. V lost 3 bases, J lost 3 bases, and 6 bases lay in between. CDR1 and CDR2 (germline): SGHTA, FQGNSA. The CDR3 DNA reads as TGTGCCAGCAGCTTCGACTTCTACAATGAGCAGTTCTTC. Protein product: CASSFDFYNEQFF.

This chain links TRBV30 with TRBJ2-1, with no clear D. This CDR3 has 15 residues. Germline CDR1 reads GTSNPN; CDR2 reads SVGIG (reference sequence). The germline V and J ends were trimmed by 4 bases and 0 bases, with 13 bases remaining between them. CDR3 sequence reads: CAWISDSSSYNEQFF. The CDR3 nucleotides read TGTGCCTGGATCTCCGACTCTAGCTCCTACAATGAGCAGTTCTTC. Combining the CDR3 with reference TRBV30 and TRBJ2-1 gives the whole variable domain SQTIHQWPATLVQPVGSPLSLECTVEGTSNPNLYWYRQAAGRGLQLLFYSVGIGQISSEVPQNLSASRPQDRQFILSSKKLLLSDSGFYLCAWISDSSSYNEQFFGPGTRLTVL.

This clone has more than one count but fewer than ten. The chain joins TRBV5-1 to TRBJ2-5; TRBD2 agrees at 8 bases. CDR3 size: 14 residues. Germline values: CDR1 SGHRS, CDR2 YFSETQ. J gave up 4 bases and V 4 bases, and 6 bases lay outside the gene matches. For the CDR3, the DNA is TGCGCCAGCAGCCTAAGCGGGAGAGGAGAGACCCAGTACTTC. It specifies CASSLSGRGETQYF.

The rearrangement links TRBV9 to TRBJ2-7, with 9 bases identical to TRBD2. With 4 bases clipped from V and 2 bases from J, the junction kept 7 bases outside the gene matches. CDR3 length equals 15 residues. CDR1 and CDR2 (germline): SGDLS, YYNGEE. In DNA, the CDR3 is TGTGCCAGCAGCCCCCACCTAGCGGGGACCTACGAGCAGTACTTC. Translated: CASSPHLAGTYEQYF.